These T cell receptor beta chains were read from a single sample in a study of cytomegalovirus exposure and HLA in healthy donors. Produced via immunoSEQ multiplex PCR; TCRdb's table is partial and in-frame only. The sample consists of 100,000 or so clones, 75% of them appearing once. The sequenced sample consisted of PBMCs. All receptors come from a man aged 40-49 years in good health and CMV-seronegative. The CDR3 runs from the conserved cysteine through the conserved F or W. D genes are given only for firm matches. Expanded clones get a size class; other rows say once, few or many, or leave the size out.

cdr3_aa	cdr3_nt	d_call	clone_size	cdr3_length	j_call	v_call
CAWSGQGASYNEQFF	TGTGCCTGGAGTGGACAGGGGGCTTCCTACAATGAGCAGTTCTTC	TRBD1	-	15	TRBJ2-1	TRBV30
CSVEVEGGAYYEQYF	TGCAGCGTTGAAGTCGAAGGGGGCGCATACTACGAGCAGTACTTC	TRBD1	-	15	TRBJ2-7	TRBV29-1
CASSAQGYEQFF	TGTGCCAGCAGTGCGCAGGGGTATGAGCAGTTCTTC	-	few	12	TRBJ2-1	TRBV6-6
CASSLGQGVKETQYF	TGCGCCAGCAGCTTGGGACAGGGGGTCAAAGAGACCCAGTACTTC	TRBD1	few	15	TRBJ2-5	TRBV5-1
CASARQGSSYNEQFF	TGTGCCAGTGCCAGACAGGGGAGCTCCTACAATGAGCAGTTCTTC	TRBD1	-	15	TRBJ2-1	TRBV19
CASSLAAGTGIYNEQFF	TGTGCCAGCAGCTTAGCGGCCGGGACAGGGATTTACAATGAGCAGTTCTTC	TRBD1	-	17	TRBJ2-1	TRBV7-9
CASRPGKTSVRAFF	TGTGCCAGCAGGCCAGGGAAAACATCGGTGCGAGCTTTCTTT	-	-	14	TRBJ1-1	TRBV28
CASSLDLLAGNTIYF	TGTGCCAGCAGCTTGGACCTATTAGCTGGAAACACCATATATTTT	-	-	15	TRBJ1-3	TRBV5-4
CASSPGTGNYGYTF	TGCGCCAGCAGTCCCGGGACAGGGAACTATGGCTACACCTTC	TRBD1	-	14	TRBJ1-2	TRBV4-1
CASSLGRNSGNTIYF	TGTGCCAGCAGCTTGGGCAGGAACTCTGGAAACACCATATATTTT	-	-	15	TRBJ1-3	TRBV5-4
CASSESNLRAGTEAFF	TGTGCCAGCAGTGAATCCAACCTCAGGGCCGGCACTGAAGCTTTCTTT	-	few	16	TRBJ1-1	TRBV9
CASSHSKQVMEQYF	TGTGCCAGCAGCCATAGTAAACAGGTTATGGAGCAGTACTTC	-	-	14	TRBJ2-7	TRBV14
CASSIGPTSGEWIGSYNEQFF	TGTGCCAGTAGTATAGGGCCGACTAGCGGGGAGTGGATAGGGTCCTACAATGAGCAGTTCTTC	TRBD2	once	21	TRBJ2-1	TRBV19
CASSQIGRDYEQYF	TGTGCCAGCAGCCAAATCGGGAGGGACTACGAGCAGTACTTC	TRBD2	-	14	TRBJ2-7	TRBV14